Presented here are 32 T cell receptor beta chains from one specimen sequenced in a study of T cells in Graves' hyperthyroidism and ophthalmopathy. TCR beta CDR3 region amplification was performed from RNA transcripts. HTBI primers drove first-round RT-PCR of the TCR CDR3. From the multiplex PCR reads, TCRdb called clonotypes with MiXCR, one entry per CDR3 protein. Here the sample spans about 640,000 distinct CDR3 sequences, around 20% being singletons. The sample was blood. These receptors were taken from a man aged 30 to 45 with Graves' ophthalmopathy.

In this sample, this clonotype turned up a few times. As DNA, the CDR3 is TGTGCCACCTCAGCCGGGACTAAGAACACCGGGGAGCTGTTTTTT. The encoded protein is CATSAGTKNTGELFF. The rearrangement links TRBV24-1 to TRBJ2-2, with 7 bases identical to TRBD2. The CDR3 consists of 15 residues. Trimming at V came to 9 bases and at J to 1 base, leaving 7 bases not matched to a gene. From germline, CDR1 is KGHDR and CDR2 SFDVKD.

The chain links TRBV9 to TRBJ2-7; D ambiguous. From germline, CDR1 is SGDLS and CDR2 YYNGEE. Trimming cost V 4 bases and J 2 bases, with 16 bases left between them. The CDR3 runs 15 residues. This CDR3 is CASSPYSAETYEQYF. In DNA form, the CDR3 reads TGTGCCAGCAGCCCTTACAGCGCAGAAACCTACGAGCAGTACTTC.

This clonotype was seen ten or more times. The chain uses TRBV10-3 and TRBJ1-1; D not certain. The CDR3 is 16 amino acids. Germline CDR1 and CDR2: ENHRY and SYGVKD. Trimming stripped 0 bases from V and 6 bases from J, with 17 bases between. In DNA, the CDR3 is TGTGCCATCAGTGAGTCGACCTATGAGAGGGCCCCTGAAGCTTTCTTT. Its protein product is CAISESTYERAPEAFF.

The chain carries TRBV7-6 and TRBJ2-1; TRBD1 agrees at 8 bases. The CDR3 loop spans 15 amino acids. Germline CDR1 SGHVS, CDR2 FNYEAQ. V lost 5 bases and J lost 7; bases outside the gene matches: 10. DNA of the CDR3: TGTGCCAGCAGCCCCTGGCAGGGGGCTGGAAATGAGCAGTTCTTC. It codes for CASSPWQGAGNEQFF.

This clonotype was detected a few times. The chain joins TRBV27 to TRBJ2-5; D gene uncertain. CDR1 and CDR2 (germline): MNHEY, SMNVEV (reference sequence). This CDR3 contains 13 residues. With 3 bases removed from V and 2 bases from J, the gap between germline ends came to 7 bases. The CDR3 sequence: CASSFVGQETQYF. CDR3 bases: TGTGCCAGCAGTTTTGTGGGACAAGAGACCCAGTACTTC.

This clonotype was counted at least ten times. The chain has TRBV4-1 and TRBJ1-5; D perhaps matches TRBD1 (5 bases). The germline gives CDR1 MGHRA, CDR2 YSYEKL. Trimming removed 1 base from V and 6 bases from J, with 19 bases in between. There are 17 residues in the CDR3. The CDR3 bases are TGCGCCAGCAGCCAAGCTTGGGACCCTCAAACCGGTCAGCCCCAGCATTTT. Amino acid sequence: CASSQAWDPQTGQPQHF.

The chain links TRBV7-9 to TRBJ2-1, with 9 bases aligning to TRBD2. This CDR3 spans 17 amino acids. Germline-derived CDR1 and CDR2 are SEHNR and FQNEAQ (reference sequence). V shed 2 bases and J 6 bases; nucleotides not matched to a gene: 11. CDR3 protein: CASSLYAGGSLGNEQFF. In DNA, the CDR3 is TGTGCCAGCAGCTTATATGCGGGAGGGTCTCTAGGCAATGAGCAGTTCTTC.

This clonotype was seen a handful of times. The chain is built from TRBV9 and TRBJ2-5; 7 bases are a match to TRBD2. The ends lost 3 bases at V and 10 bases at J; junction bases unmatched: 9. The CDR3 sequence is 13 residues long. In germline, CDR1 is SGDLS, CDR2 YYNGEE. The CDR3 region has the DNA TGTGCCAGCAGCGCTTTTCTGGGGAGGGACCAGTACTTC. Residues: CASSAFLGRDQYF.

This clonotype was recorded many times. V usage is TRBV3-1 and J usage is TRBJ1-3; D gene unclear. Trimming cost V 1 base and J 0 bases, with 13 bases left between them. Germline assignment: CDR1 LGHDT and CDR2 YNNKEL (reference sequence). The length of the CDR3 is 17 residues. CDR3 region: CASSQGPPSLSGNTIYF. The CDR3 DNA reads TGTGCCAGCAGCCAAGGGCCGCCGAGCCTCTCTGGAAACACCATATATTTT.

V usage is TRBV6-1 and J usage is TRBJ2-7; D is undetermined. The CDR3 has 12 amino acids. Trimming pared 5 bases from V and 5 bases from J, leaving 10 bases between. Germline CDR1 reads MNHNS; CDR2 reads SASEGT. The DNA for the CDR3 is TGTGCCAGCAGTTTTCCCCAAAACGAGCAGTACTTC. It yields the protein CASSFPQNEQYF.

The CDR3 nucleotides read TGTGCCAGCAGCCGCCGGGACAGGGTGTTCTCTGGGGCCAACGTCCTGACTTTC. It translates to CASSRRDRVFSGANVLTF. V gene TRBV11-2 combines with J gene TRBJ2-6, with TRBD1 matching 9 bases. V was clipped by 5 bases and J by 0 bases; unmatched bases: 8. Per the germline V gene, CDR1 is SGHAT and CDR2 is FQNNGV. This CDR3 spans 18 amino acids.

There are many counts of this clonotype. V and J are TRBV13 and TRBJ2-1; perhaps TRBD1 as D (6 bases). V lost 3 bases and J 4 bases, leaving 7 bases between the germline ends. Germline-derived CDR1 and CDR2 are PRHDT and FYEKMQ (reference sequence). The CDR3 has 13 residues. This CDR3 reads CASSFGQYNEQFF. As DNA, the CDR3 is TGTGCCAGCAGCTTCGGACAGTACAATGAGCAGTTCTTC.

The CDR3 reads CASKTGQGGSETQYF. CDR3 in DNA: TGTGCCAGCAAAACGGGACAGGGAGGCTCCGAGACCCAGTACTTC. V is TRBV12-3 or TRBV12-4 and J is TRBJ2-5; 9 bases are a match to TRBD1. The trim removed 7 bases at V and 5 bases at J, leaving 11 bases unmatched. This CDR3 comprises 15 residues.

This clonotype was found a few times. The chain recombines TRBV7-9 with TRBJ2-1; D may match TRBD1 or TRBD2 (5 bases each). V dropped 7 bases and J dropped 6 bases, with 16 bases sitting between them. The CDR3 covers 14 residues. Germline loops: CDR1 SEHNR, CDR2 FQNEAQ (reference sequence). In nucleotides, the CDR3 is TGTGCCAGCACCTCACCGGGGCCGGGCAATGAGCAGTTCTTC. Translation: CASTSPGPGNEQFF.

This clonotype was seen only a few times. The chain couples TRBV27 to TRBJ1-4, with 9 bases lining up with TRBD1. V was clipped by 3 bases and J by 8 bases; unmatched bases: 1. Germline assignment: CDR1 MNHEY and CDR2 SMNVEV (reference sequence). CDR3 size: 13 residues. DNA for the CDR3: TGTGCCAGCAGTTTGGACAGGGGCGAAAAACTGTTTTTT. This translates into CASSLDRGEKLFF.

The table lists this clonotype with a few counts. This chain uses TRBV20-1 with TRBJ2-1; possibly TRBD2 for D (5 bases). Germline V lookup: CDR1 DFQATT, CDR2 SNEGSKA (reference sequence). Trimming stripped 0 bases from V and 0 bases from J, with 15 bases between. The CDR3 spans 17 residues. CDR3 protein: CSARDPLAESSYNEQFF. The CDR3 nucleotides are TGCAGTGCTAGAGATCCCCTAGCTGAAAGCTCCTACAATGAGCAGTTCTTC.

This clonotype was seen a handful of times. This rearrangement joins TRBV2 to TRBJ2-1, with D maybe TRBD1 (6 bases). This CDR3 is built from 13 residues. Deletions cut 4 bases from V and 7 bases from J, with 11 bases between. CDR1 is SNHLY and CDR2 is FYNNEI in the germline V gene. The CDR3 protein is CASSGQGWNEQFF. In nucleotides, the CDR3 is TGTGCCAGCAGTGGGCAGGGGTGGAATGAGCAGTTCTTC. The variable domain in full, completed from reference TRBV2 and TRBJ2-1, reads EPEVTQTPSHQVTQMGQEVILRCVPISNHLYFYWYRQILGQKVEFLVSFYNNEISEKSEIFDDQFSVERPDGSNFTLKIRSTKLEDSAMYFCASSGQGWNEQFFGPGTRLTVL.

This clonotype was detected only a few times. A junction boundary mismatches the germline segment, possibly from a read error. The chain is built from TRBV30 and TRBJ1-5; D unresolved. The germline gives CDR1 GTSNPN, CDR2 SVGIG (reference sequence). There are 14 residues in the CDR3. CDR3 sequence (DNA): TGTGCCTGGAGTGTAACTATAGGGAATCAGCCTCAGCATTTT. Translation gives CAWSVTIGNQPQHF.

This clonotype was picked up a small number of times. The V gene is TRBV29-1, the J gene TRBJ2-1; 7 positions agree with TRBD2. The V and J ends lost 7 bases and 0 bases, in that order; junction bases with no gene match: 6. The germline gives CDR1 SQVTM, CDR2 ANQGSEA. This CDR3 is 14 amino acids long. The chain's CDR3 is CSDLAESSYNEQFF. The CDR3 region has the DNA TGCAGCGATCTAGCGGAGAGCTCCTACAATGAGCAGTTCTTC.

This clonotype was found many times. The rearrangement links TRBV12-3 or TRBV12-4 to TRBJ1-5; TRBD1 might be the D (5 bases). The V end was cut by 6 bases, the J end by 1 base, with 10 bases between. The CDR3 consists of 14 residues. The CDR3 region is CASSETVSNQPQHF. CDR3 sequence (DNA): TGTGCCAGCAGCGAGACAGTAAGCAATCAGCCCCAGCATTTT.

In this sample, this clonotype turned up a few times. Compared with germline, one end of the junction differs, possibly owing to a read error. This sequence joins TRBV6-1 and TRBJ1-3; D gene uncertain. The CDR3 is 13 amino acids. Germline CDR1 is MNHNS and CDR2 is SASEGT. CDR3 loop: CASSSISGDTIYF. The CDR3, as DNA: TGTGCCAGCAGCTCGATCTCTGGAGACACCATATATTTT.

The J gene is TRBJ1-5, the V gene TRBV27; D is ambiguous. CDR1 is MNHEY, CDR2 SMNVEV, per germline (reference sequence). The CDR3 is 13 amino acids. Trimming took off 6 bases at V and 7 bases at J, with 13 bases between the two ends. CDR3 DNA: TGTGCCAGCAGCCCGACCCCGGGGCAGCCCCAGCATTTT. This sequence encodes CASSPTPGQPQHF.

The chain couples TRBV7-9 to TRBJ1-2; no reliable D call. This CDR3 is 12 amino acids long. The V end lost 7 bases, the J end lost 6 bases, and 12 bases lay between the germline ends. Per germline, CDR1 SEHNR and CDR2 FQNEAQ (reference sequence). CDR3 sequence reads: CASTLNPDGYTF. CDR3 coding DNA: TGTGCCAGCACCCTGAATCCCGATGGCTACACCTTC.

In this sample, this clonotype turned up a few times. The chain links TRBV30 to TRBJ1-4; a weak D match, TRBD1 (5 bases). The CDR3 is 13 amino acids. CDR1 GTSNPN and CDR2 SVGIG come from the germline V gene (reference sequence). Deletions cut 3 bases from V and 1 base from J, with 6 bases between. Here the CDR3 DNA reads TGTGCCTGGAGCCAGGGAACTAATGAAAAACTGTTTTTT. It is translated as CAWSQGTNEKLFF.

This clonotype was found many times. The rearrangement joins TRBV5-5 to TRBJ1-1; D unclear. Between the trimmed V and J ends, which lost 6 bases and 4 bases, there was a span of 10 bases. The CDR3 has 12 residues. Germline V gene lookup returns CDR1 SGHKS and CDR2 YYEKEE (reference sequence). The CDR3 protein is CASTFGGTEAFF. In DNA, the CDR3 is TGTGCCAGCACCTTCGGTGGCACTGAAGCTTTCTTT.

The chain employs TRBV6-1 and TRBJ1-1; TRBD1 is a possible D gene (5 bases). The germline V gene has CDR1 MNHNS and CDR2 SASEGT. V was trimmed by 6 bases and J by 1 base, leaving 15 bases between them. CDR3 length: 15 amino acids. The CDR3 sequence: CASRNGAVENTEAFF. The DNA for the CDR3 is TGTGCCAGCAGAAACGGGGCGGTGGAGAACACTGAAGCTTTCTTT.

CDR3 DNA: TGCAGTGCTCCCGGACTAGCGGTTTGGGAGCAGTACTTC. This sequence encodes CSAPGLAVWEQYF. The chain recombines TRBV20-1 with TRBJ2-7, with TRBD2 matching over 10 bases. CDR1 and CDR2 (germline): DFQATT, SNEGSKA (reference sequence). The CDR3 sequence is 13 residues long. V shed 5 bases and J 7 bases; nucleotides not matched to a gene: 8.

This clonotype was counted ten times or more. This chain connects TRBV7-2 to TRBJ1-5; D unclear. The CDR3 extends over 16 amino acids. Germline lookup yields CDR1 SGHTA and CDR2 FQGNSA. V was trimmed by 0 bases and J by 0 bases, leaving 9 bases between them. The CDR3 reads CASSLAGTYSNQPQHF. The DNA for the CDR3 is TGTGCCAGCAGCTTAGCGGGCACGTATAGCAATCAGCCCCAGCATTTT.

The sample holds many counts of this clonotype. V and J are TRBV6-1 and TRBJ2-1, with TRBD1 matching 7 bases. The CDR3 runs to 15 residues. The J segment lost 2 bases and the V segment lost 5 bases, leaving 6 bases of the junction unmatched. CDR1 and CDR2 (germline): MNHNS, SASEGT. In nucleotides, the CDR3 is TGTGCCAGCAGTTCCACGGGACAGCCCTACAATGAGCAGTTCTTC. This sequence encodes CASSSTGQPYNEQFF.

A word on this clonotype: A much bigger clone sits one base away, suggesting this may be a read error. V gene TRBV25-1 combines with J gene TRBJ2-7; weak D call: TRBD1 (6 bases). The V gene lost 3 bases and the J gene lost 2 bases, with 8 bases spanning the gap. Germline CDR1 is MGHDK and CDR2 is SYGVNS. The CDR3 is 13 residues long. The CDR3 DNA follows: TGTGCCAGCAGTGAGGGGACACCCTACGAGCAGTACTTC. Translated, it gives CASSEGTPYEQYF.

This clonotype was picked up many times. This chain joins TRBV28 and TRBJ2-3, with D possibly matching TRBD2 (7 bases). This CDR3 has 14 amino acids. Trimming removed 3 bases at V and 4 bases at J, with 11 bases between. Germline CDR1 is MDHEN and CDR2 is SYDVKM. The CDR3 region is CASSFGGGADTQYF. Here the CDR3 DNA reads TGTGCCAGCAGTTTTGGGGGGGGCGCAGATACGCAGTATTTT.

The chain uses TRBV6-1 and TRBJ1-5; a possible D gene is TRBD1 (5 bases). The V end was cut by 6 bases, the J end by 0 bases, with 9 bases between. Per the germline V gene, CDR1 is MNHNS and CDR2 is SASEGT. The CDR3 runs 14 residues. CDR3 in DNA: TGTGCCAGCAGAACAGGACTTAGCAATCAGCCCCAGCATTTT. The encoded protein is CASRTGLSNQPQHF.